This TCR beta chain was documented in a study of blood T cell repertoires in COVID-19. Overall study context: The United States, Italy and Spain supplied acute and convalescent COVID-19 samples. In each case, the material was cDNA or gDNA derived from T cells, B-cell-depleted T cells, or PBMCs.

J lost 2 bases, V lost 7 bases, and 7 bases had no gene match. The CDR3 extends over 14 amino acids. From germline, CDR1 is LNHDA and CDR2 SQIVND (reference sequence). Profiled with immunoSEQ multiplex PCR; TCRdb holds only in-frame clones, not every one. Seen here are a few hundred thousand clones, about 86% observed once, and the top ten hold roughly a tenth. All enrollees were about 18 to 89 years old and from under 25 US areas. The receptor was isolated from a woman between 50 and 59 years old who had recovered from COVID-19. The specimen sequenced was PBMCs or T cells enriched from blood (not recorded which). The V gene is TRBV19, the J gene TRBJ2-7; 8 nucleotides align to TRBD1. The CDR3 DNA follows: TGTGCCAGTACCCCCGGGACAGGAGCCTACGAGCAGTACTTC. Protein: CASTPGTGAYEQYF.